This note documents a single T cell receptor beta chain sequence. The sample originates from a study of CD8 T cells in Susac syndrome. It was negative isolation that provided the CD8+ and CD4+ T cells, whereas TEMRA cells were enriched by FACS. This CDR3 is built from 19 residues. Germline loops: CDR1 MNHEY, CDR2 SVGEGT. V was clipped by 0 bases and J by 6 bases; unmatched bases: 18. RNA was extracted with the RNeasy kit, and a quantity of about 0.45 to 1 ug was reverse transcribed using random hexamers. From the immunoSEQ multiplex PCR reads, TCRdb called clonotypes with MiXCR, one entry per CDR3 protein. The sample carries 250,000 to 300,000 distinct CDR3 sequences, approximately 89% recorded once.

This chain joins TRBV6-2 or TRBV6-3 and TRBJ2-3; TRBD2 aligns across 7 bases. This receptor was taken from a human donor with multiple sclerosis. The sample comprised CD8+ T cells from PBMCs. The CDR3 DNA follows: TGTGCCAGCAGTTACTCTTTGGTGGGAGGGCCATTCAATCCCGATACGCAGTATTTT. Its protein product is CASSYSLVGGPFNPDTQYF.